The present entry profiles one T cell receptor beta chain with its context. This specimen comes from a study of blood T cell repertoires in COVID-19. About the research overall: The study drew acute and convalescent COVID-19 samples from the United States, Italy and Spain. In each case, the material was cDNA or gDNA derived from T cells, B-cell-depleted T cells, or PBMCs.

Methods used by the authors: How many nucleated cells were present was estimated from reference gene primer amplification. TCRdb keeps only in-frame clones here, not all; method: immunoSEQ multiplex PCR. From that table come the V and J calls and clone size; the DNA was used to work out D and trimming. The sample shows approximately 110,000 clones, about four fifths of them seen only once. This CDR3 has 12 amino acids. Germline CDR1 SQVTM, CDR2 ANQGSEA. V was trimmed by 3 bases and J by 4 bases, leaving 4 bases between them. This chain connects TRBV29-1 to TRBJ2-6; D is ambiguous. Sequenced input: peripheral blood. The clonotype originates from an elderly woman with acute or convalescent COVID-19. In nucleotides, the CDR3 is TGCAGCGTTGACGAGGGGGCCAACGTCCTGACTTTC. Translating it yields CSVDEGANVLTF.